This T cell receptor (beta chain) was retrieved from a study of regulatory T cells in long-lasting Graves disease. The time point here: newly diagnosed GD, antithyroid drugs for less than 3 months. The TCR library used RNA extracted from PBMCs. This CDR3 is built from 14 residues. Per the germline V gene, CDR1 is MNHEY and CDR2 is SVGAGI. The V and J ends lost 0 bases and 13 bases, in that order; junction bases with no gene match: 9. This clonotype was picked up a small number of times. For TCR beta, libraries came from iRepertoire HTBI primers and Arm-PCR of CDR3 regions. Each CDR3 protein gets one entry after TCRdb re-called the multiplex PCR reads with MiXCR. The sample shows 320,000 or so distinct CDR3 sequences, over 15% of them seen only once.

This chain joins TRBV6-5 and TRBJ2-1; the match to TRBD2 covers 7 bases. This material consisted of peripheral blood mononuclear cells (PBMCs), taken at new diagnosis, from a patient treated with antithyroid drugs. The clonotype comes from a female donor with Graves disease. The CDR3 reads CASSYSSGKPSQFF. As DNA, the CDR3 is TGTGCCAGCAGTTACTCCAGCGGGAAGCCGTCTCAGTTCTTC.